This T cell receptor (beta chain) appears in the sequencing data of a study of T cells in Graves' hyperthyroidism and ophthalmopathy. General study findings and limits: Researchers report that a 13 V-J model separated ophthalmopathy from stable hyperthyroidism. Within blood appeared most thyroid clonotypes that had expanded above 0.001.

This clonotype was detected many times. Its antigen is currently unknown. V shed 6 bases, J shed 6 bases, and the junction held 11 bases outside the gene matches. There are 14 residues in the CDR3. Germline CDR1 is DFQATT and CDR2 is SNEGSKA (reference sequence). From RNA transcripts, TCR beta CDR3 regions were amplified. HTBI primers were the set used in a first-round RT-PCR of the TCR CDR3. TCRdb re-analysed the multiplex PCR reads in MiXCR, keeping a single row per CDR3 protein. The table shows about 640,000 distinct CDR3 sequences, with less than 25% occurring only once. Sequenced: blood. The chain has TRBV20-1 and TRBJ2-1, with 7 bases matching TRBD2. This TCR came from a man under 40 with Graves' ophthalmopathy. The CDR3 coding sequence is TGCAGTGCCCGCCCGGCGGGAGTTCCCAATGAGCAGTTCTTC. Its protein is CSARPAGVPNEQFF.